This T cell receptor (beta chain) was profiled in a study of blood T cell repertoires in COVID-19. This CDR3 is built from 14 residues. Per the germline V gene, CDR1 is MNHEY and CDR2 is SVGAGI. Sequencing was performed with immunoSEQ multiplex PCR; in TCRdb, only in-frame clones are kept and a portion is missing. The sample lists roughly 150,000 clones; 75% to 85% were seen once. The source material was peripheral blood. This receptor was obtained from a woman older than 75 with acute or convalescent COVID-19. V gene TRBV6-5 combines with J gene TRBJ1-4, with 10 bases matching TRBD1. The CDR3 loop reads CAVQGDRGDEKLFF. Written as DNA, the CDR3 is TGTGCTGTGCAGGGGGACAGGGGAGATGAAAAACTGTTTTTT.